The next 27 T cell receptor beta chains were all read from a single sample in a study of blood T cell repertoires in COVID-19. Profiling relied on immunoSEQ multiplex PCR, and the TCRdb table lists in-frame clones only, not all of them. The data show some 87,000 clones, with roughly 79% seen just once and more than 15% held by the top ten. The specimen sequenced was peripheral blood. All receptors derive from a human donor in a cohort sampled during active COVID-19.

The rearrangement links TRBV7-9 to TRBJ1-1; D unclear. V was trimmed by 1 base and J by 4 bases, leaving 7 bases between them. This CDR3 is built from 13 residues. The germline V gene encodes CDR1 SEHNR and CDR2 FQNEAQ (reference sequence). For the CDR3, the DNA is TGTGCCAGCAGCTTAGAAAGGAGCACTGAAGCTTTCTTT. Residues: CASSLERSTEAFF.

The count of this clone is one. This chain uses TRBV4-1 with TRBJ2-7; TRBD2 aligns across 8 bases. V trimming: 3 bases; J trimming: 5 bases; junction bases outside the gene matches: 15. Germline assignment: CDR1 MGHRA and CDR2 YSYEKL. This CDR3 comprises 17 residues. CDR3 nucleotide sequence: TGCGCCAGCAGCCAGAGAGGTAGCGGGGAACCCTCGGACGAGCAGTACTTC. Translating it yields CASSQRGSGEPSDEQYF.

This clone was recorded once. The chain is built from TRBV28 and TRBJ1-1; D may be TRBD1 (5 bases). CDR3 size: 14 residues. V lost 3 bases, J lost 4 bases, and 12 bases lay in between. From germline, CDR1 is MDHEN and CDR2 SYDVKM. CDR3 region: CASSFGRTGTEAFF. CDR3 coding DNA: TGTGCCAGCAGTTTCGGCAGAACAGGCACTGAAGCTTTCTTT.

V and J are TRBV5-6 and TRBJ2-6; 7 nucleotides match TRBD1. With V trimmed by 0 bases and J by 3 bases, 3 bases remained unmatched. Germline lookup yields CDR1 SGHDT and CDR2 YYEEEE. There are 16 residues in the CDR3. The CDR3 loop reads CASSLEGAGGANVLTF. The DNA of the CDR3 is TGTGCCAGCAGCTTGGAGGGGGCCGGTGGGGCCAACGTCCTGACTTTC. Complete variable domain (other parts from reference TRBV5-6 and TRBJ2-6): DAGVTQSPTHLIKTRGQQVTLRCSPKSGHDTVSWYQQALGQGPQFIFQYYEEEERQRGNFPDRFSGHQFPNYSSELNVNALLLGDSALYLCASSLEGAGGANVLTFGAGSRLTVL.

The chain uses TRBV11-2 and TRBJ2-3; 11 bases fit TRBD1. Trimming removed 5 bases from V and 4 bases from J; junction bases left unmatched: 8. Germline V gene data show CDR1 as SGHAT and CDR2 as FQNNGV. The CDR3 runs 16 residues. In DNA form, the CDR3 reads TGTGCCAGCAGCCCTACAGGGGACAGGGGGTCAGATACGCAGTATTTT. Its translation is CASSPTGDRGSDTQYF.

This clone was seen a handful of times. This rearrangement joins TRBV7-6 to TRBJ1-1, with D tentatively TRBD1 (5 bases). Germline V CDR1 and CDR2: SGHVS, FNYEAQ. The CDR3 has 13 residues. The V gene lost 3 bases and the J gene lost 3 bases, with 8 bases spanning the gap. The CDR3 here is CASSFRVDTEAFF. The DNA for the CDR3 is TGTGCCAGCAGCTTCAGGGTTGACACTGAAGCTTTCTTT.

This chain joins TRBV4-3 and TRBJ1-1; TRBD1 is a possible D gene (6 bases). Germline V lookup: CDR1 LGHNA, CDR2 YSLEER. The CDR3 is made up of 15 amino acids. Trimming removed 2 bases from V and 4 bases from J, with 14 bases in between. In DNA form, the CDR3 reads TGCGCCAGCAGCCAACGACAGGTCGGGGCCACTGAAGCTTTCTTT. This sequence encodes CASSQRQVGATEAFF.

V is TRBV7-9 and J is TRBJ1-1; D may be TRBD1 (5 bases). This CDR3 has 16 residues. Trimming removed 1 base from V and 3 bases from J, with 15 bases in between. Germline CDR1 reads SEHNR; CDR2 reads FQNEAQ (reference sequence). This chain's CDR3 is CASSLGGVRVHTEAFF. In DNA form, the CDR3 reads TGTGCCAGCAGCTTAGGGGGGGTGAGGGTACACACTGAAGCTTTCTTT.

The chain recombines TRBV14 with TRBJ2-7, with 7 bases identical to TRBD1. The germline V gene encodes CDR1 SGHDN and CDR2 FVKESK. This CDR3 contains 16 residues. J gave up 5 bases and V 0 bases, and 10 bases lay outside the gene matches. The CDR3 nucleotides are TGTGCCAGCAGCCAAGATCGTTCAGGGGGAAGCGACGAGCAGTACGTC. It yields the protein CASSQDRSGGSDEQYV.

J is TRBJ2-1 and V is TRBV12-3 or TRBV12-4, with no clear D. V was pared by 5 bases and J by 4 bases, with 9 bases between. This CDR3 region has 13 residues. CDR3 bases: TGTGCCAGCAGTCCGACGGAGTACAATGAGCAGTTCTTC. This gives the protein CASSPTEYNEQFF.

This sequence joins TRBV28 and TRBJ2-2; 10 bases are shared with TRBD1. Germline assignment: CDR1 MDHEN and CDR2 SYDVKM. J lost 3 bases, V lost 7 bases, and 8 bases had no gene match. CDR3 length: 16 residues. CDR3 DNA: TGTGCCAGCACCTCCTGGGGGACAGGGGACACCGGGGAGCTGTTTTTT. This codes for CASTSWGTGDTGELFF.

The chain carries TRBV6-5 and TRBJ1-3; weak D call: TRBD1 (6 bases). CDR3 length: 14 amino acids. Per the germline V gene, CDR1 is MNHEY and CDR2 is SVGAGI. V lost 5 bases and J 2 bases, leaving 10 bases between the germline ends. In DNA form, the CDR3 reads TGTGCCAGCAGTCCCGGGACAACTGGAAACACCATATATTTT. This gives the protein CASSPGTTGNTIYF.

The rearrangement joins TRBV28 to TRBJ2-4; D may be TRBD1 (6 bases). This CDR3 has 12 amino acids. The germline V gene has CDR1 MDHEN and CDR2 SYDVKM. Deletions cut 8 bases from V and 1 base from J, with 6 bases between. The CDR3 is CASQGAKNIQYF. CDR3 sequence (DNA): TGTGCCAGCCAGGGGGCCAAAAACATTCAGTACTTC.

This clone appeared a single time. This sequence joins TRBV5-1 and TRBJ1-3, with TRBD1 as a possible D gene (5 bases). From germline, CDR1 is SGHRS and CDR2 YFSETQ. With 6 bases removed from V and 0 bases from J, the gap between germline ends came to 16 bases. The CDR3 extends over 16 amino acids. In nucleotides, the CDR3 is TGCGCCAGCAAACCCGGGGGTGTGAACTCTGGAAACACCATATATTTT. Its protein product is CASKPGGVNSGNTIYF. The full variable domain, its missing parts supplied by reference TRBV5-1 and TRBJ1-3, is KAGVTQTPRYLIKTRGQQVTLSCSPISGHRSVSWYQQTPGQGLQFLFEYFSETQRNKGNFPGRFSGRQFSNSRSEMNVSTLELGDSALYLCASKPGGVNSGNTIYFGEGSWLTVV.

The chain's CDR3 is CASSQVTGELFF. In nucleotides, the CDR3 is TGTGCCAGCAGCCAGGTTACAGGGGAGCTGTTTTTT. The genes are TRBV3-1 (or the pseudogene TRBV3-2) and TRBJ2-2; D is ambiguous. The V gene lost 3 bases and the J gene lost 8 bases, with 7 bases spanning the gap. The CDR3 loop spans 12 amino acids. The germline gives CDR1 LGHDT, CDR2 YNNKEL (reference sequence).

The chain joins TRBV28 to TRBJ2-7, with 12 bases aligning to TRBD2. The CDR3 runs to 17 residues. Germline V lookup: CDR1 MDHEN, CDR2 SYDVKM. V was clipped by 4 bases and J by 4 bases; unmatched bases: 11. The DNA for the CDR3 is TGTGCCAGCAGTTCCCTCTCTAGCGGGGGGGCCTTATACGAGCAGTACTTC. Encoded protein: CASSSLSSGGALYEQYF.

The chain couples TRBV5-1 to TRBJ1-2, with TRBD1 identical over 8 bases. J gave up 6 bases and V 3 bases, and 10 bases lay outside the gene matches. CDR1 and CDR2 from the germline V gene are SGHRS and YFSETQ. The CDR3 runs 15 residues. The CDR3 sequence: CASSSWGDRMNGYTF. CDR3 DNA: TGCGCCAGCAGCTCCTGGGGGGACAGGATGAATGGCTACACCTTC.

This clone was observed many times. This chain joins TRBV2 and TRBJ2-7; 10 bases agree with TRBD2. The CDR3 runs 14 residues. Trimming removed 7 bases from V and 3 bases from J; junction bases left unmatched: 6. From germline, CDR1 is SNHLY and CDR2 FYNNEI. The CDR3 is CASNGLAGVYEQYV. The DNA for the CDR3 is TGTGCCAGCAACGGGCTAGCGGGAGTCTACGAGCAGTACGTC.

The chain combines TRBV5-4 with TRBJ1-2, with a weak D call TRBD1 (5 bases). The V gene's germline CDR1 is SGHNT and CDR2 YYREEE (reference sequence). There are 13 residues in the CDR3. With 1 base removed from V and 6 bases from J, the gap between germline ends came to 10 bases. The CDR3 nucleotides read TGTGCCAGCAGCTTGCAGGGCGGCGATGGCTACACCTTC. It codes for CASSLQGGDGYTF. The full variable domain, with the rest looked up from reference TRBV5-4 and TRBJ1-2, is ETGVTQSPTHLIKTRGQQVTLRCSSQSGHNTVSWYQQALGQGPQFIFQYYREEENGRGNFPPRFSGLQFPNYSSELNVNALELDDSALYLCASSLQGGDGYTFGSGTRLTVV.

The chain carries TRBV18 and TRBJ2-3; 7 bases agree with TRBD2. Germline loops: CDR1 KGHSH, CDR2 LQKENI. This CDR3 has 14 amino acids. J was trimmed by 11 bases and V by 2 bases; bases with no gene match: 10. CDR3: CASSPGNRVAGQYF. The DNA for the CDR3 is TGTGCCAGCTCACCAGGGAACCGGGTAGCGGGGCAGTATTTT.

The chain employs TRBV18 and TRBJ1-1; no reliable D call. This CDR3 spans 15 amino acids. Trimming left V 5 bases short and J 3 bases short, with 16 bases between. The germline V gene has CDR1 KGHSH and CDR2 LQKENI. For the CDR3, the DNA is TGTGCCAGCTCATCACGGGGTTACGGGGACACTGAAGCTTTCTTT. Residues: CASSSRGYGDTEAFF.

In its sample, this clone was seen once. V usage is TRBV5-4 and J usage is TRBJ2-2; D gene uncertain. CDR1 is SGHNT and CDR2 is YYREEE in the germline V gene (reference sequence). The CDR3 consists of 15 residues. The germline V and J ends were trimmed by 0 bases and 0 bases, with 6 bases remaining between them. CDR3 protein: CASSLGSSNTGELFF. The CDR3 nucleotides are TGTGCCAGCAGCTTGGGGAGTTCGAACACCGGGGAGCTGTTTTTT. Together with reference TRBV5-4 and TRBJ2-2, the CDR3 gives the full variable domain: ETGVTQSPTHLIKTRGQQVTLRCSSQSGHNTVSWYQQALGQGPQFIFQYYREEENGRGNFPPRFSGLQFPNYSSELNVNALELDDSALYLCASSLGSSNTGELFFGEGSRLTVL.

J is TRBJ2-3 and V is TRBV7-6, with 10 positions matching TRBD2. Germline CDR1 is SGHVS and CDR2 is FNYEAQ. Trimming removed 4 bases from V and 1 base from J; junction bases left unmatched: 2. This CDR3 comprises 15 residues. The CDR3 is CASSSLAGGTDTQYF. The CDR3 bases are TGTGCCAGCAGCTCCCTAGCGGGGGGCACAGATACGCAGTATTTT.

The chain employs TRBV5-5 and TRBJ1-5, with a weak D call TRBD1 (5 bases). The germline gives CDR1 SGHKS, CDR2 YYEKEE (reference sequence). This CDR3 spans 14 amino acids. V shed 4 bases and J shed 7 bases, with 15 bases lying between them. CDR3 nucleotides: TGTGCCAGCAGCCAAAACCAGGGCAGGCAGCCCCAGCATTTT. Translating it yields CASSQNQGRQPQHF.

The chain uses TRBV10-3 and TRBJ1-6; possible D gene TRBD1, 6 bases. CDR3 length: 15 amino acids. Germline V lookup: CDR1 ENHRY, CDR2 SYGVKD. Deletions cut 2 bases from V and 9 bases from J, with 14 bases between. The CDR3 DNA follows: TGTGCCATCAGTGAGACAGGGAAAGGTTCTTCACCCCTCCACTTT. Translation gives CAISETGKGSSPLHF.

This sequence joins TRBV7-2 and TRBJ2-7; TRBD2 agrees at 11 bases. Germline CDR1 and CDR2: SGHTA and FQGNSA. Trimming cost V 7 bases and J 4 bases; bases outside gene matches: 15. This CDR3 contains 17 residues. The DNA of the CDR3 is TGTGCCAGCACCTCACCTCCGGGACTAGCGGAGCCTTACGAGCAGTACGTC. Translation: CASTSPPGLAEPYEQYV.

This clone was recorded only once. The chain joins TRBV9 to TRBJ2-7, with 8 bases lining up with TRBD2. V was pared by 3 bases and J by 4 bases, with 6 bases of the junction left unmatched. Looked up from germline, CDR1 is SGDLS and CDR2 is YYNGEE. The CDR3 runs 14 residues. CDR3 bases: TGTGCCAGCAGCGGAGGACTAGCAGGGTACGAGCAGTACTTC. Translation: CASSGGLAGYEQYF.